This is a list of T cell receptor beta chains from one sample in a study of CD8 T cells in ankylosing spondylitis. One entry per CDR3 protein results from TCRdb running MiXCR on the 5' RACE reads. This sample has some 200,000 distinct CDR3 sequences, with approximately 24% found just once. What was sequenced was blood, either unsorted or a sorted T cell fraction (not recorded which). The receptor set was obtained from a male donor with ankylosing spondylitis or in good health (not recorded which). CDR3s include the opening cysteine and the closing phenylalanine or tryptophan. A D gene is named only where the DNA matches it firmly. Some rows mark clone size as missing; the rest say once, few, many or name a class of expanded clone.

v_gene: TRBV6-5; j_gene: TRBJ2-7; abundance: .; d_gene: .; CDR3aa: CASSSPGLRYEQYF; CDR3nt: TGTGCCAGCAGTTCCCCGGGACTTCGCTACGAGCAGTACTTC
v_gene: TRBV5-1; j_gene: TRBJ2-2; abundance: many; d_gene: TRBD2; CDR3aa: CASSSRTSGSSGELFF; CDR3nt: TGCGCCAGCAGCTCCCGGACTAGCGGGAGCTCCGGGGAGCTGTTTTTT
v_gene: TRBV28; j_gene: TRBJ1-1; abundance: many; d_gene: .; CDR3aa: CASSSYRLSAFF; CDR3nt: TGTGCCAGCAGTTCGTACAGGTTATCTGCTTTCTTT
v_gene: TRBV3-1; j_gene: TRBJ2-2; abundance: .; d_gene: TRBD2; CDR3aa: CASSQEGLAGFAGELFF; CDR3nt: TGTGCCAGCAGCCAGGAGGGCCTAGCGGGATTTGCCGGGGAGCTGTTTTTT
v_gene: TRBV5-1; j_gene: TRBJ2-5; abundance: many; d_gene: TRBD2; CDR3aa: CASSFSGSQTQYF; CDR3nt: TGCGCCAGCAGCTTTAGCGGGAGCCAGACCCAGTACTTC
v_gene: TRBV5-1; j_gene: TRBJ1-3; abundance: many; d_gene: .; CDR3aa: CASSTGPGNTIYF; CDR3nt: TGCGCCAGCAGCACGGGACCGGGAAACACCATATATTTT
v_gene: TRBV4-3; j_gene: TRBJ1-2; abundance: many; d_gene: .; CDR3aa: CASSPGGHGDGYTF; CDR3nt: TGCGCCAGCAGCCCGGGGGGGCACGGGGATGGCTACACCTTC
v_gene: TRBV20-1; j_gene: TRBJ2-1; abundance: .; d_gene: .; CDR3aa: CSARTEANEQFF; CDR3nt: TGCAGTGCTAGGACGGAGGCCAATGAGCAGTTCTTC
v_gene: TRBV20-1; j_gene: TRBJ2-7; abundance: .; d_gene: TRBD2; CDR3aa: CSARDMASGYEQYF; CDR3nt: TGCAGTGCTAGAGACATGGCTAGCGGCTACGAGCAGTACTTC
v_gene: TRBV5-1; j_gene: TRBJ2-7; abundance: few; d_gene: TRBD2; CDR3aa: CASSWDPLGREAYF; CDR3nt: TGCGCCAGCAGCTGGGACCCCCTCGGGCGGGAGGCGTACTTC
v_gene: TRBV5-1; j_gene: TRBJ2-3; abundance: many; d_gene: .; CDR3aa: CASSMDLTDTQYF; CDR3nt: TGCGCCAGCAGCATGGACCTCACAGATACGCAGTATTTT
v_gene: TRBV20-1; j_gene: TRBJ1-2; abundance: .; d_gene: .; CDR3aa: CSAKAPAISDYGYTF; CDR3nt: TGCAGTGCTAAGGCACCGGCGATTTCGGACTATGGCTACACCTTC
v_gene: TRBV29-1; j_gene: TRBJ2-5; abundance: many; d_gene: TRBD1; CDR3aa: CSVSYGTGTQETQYF; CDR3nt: TGCAGCGTTAGCTATGGGACAGGGACCCAAGAGACCCAGTACTTC
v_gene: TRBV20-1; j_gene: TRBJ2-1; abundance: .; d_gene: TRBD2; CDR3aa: CSEGSGREPGEQFF; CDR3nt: TGCAGTGAGGGGTCGGGGCGGGAGCCTGGTGAGCAGTTCTTC
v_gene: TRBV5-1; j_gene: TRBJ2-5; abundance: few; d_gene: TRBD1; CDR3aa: CASSLARGPRETQYF; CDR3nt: TGCGCCAGCAGCTTGGCCAGGGGGCCTCGAGAGACCCAGTACTTC
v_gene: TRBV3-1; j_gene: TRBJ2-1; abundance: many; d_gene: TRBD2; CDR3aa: CASSQENGRAYNEQFF; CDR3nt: TGTGCCAGCAGCCAAGAAAACGGGAGGGCCTACAATGAGCAGTTCTTC
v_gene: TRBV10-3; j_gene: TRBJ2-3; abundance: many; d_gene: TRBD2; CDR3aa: CAISVGLAPDTQYF; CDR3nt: TGTGCCATCAGCGTGGGACTAGCGCCAGATACGCAGTATTTT
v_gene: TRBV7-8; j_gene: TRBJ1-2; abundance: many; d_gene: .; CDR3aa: CASSLTLTNYGYTF; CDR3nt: TGTGCCAGCAGCCTGACACTTACCAACTATGGCTACACCTTC
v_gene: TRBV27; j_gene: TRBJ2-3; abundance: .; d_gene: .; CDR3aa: CASSLGTGEWNF; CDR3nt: TGTGCCAGCAGTTTAGGAACGGGAGAGTGGAATTTT
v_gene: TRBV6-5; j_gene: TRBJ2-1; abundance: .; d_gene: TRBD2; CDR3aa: CASSYQLAGAGGEQFF; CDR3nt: TGTGCCAGCAGTTATCAACTAGCGGGAGCGGGCGGTGAGCAGTTCTTC
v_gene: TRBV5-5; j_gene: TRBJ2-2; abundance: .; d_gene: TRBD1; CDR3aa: CASSLWTGATTGELFF; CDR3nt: TGTGCCAGCAGCTTGTGGACAGGGGCGACCACCGGGGAGCTGTTTTTT
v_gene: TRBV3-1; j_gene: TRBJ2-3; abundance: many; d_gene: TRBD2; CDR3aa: CASSTSGRAGADTQYF; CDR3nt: TGTGCCAGCAGCACTAGCGGGAGGGCAGGAGCAGATACGCAGTATTTT
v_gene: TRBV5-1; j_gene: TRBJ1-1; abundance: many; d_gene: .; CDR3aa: CASKVGTLNTEAFF; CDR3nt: TGCGCCAGCAAAGTCGGGACGCTGAACACTGAAGCTTTCTTT
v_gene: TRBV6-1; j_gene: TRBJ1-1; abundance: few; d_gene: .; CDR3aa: CASTIQGSSAEAFF; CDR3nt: TGTGCCAGCACCATACAGGGTTCGAGCGCTGAAGCTTTCTTT
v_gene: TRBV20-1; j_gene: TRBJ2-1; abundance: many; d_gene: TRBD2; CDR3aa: CSARDLSGTGNEQFF; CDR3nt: TGCAGTGCTAGAGATCTTAGCGGGACTGGCAATGAGCAGTTCTTC
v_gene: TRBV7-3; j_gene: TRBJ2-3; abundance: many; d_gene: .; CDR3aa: CASSLMGSGTQYF; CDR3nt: TGTGCCAGCAGCTTAATGGGGTCCGGTACGCAGTATTTT
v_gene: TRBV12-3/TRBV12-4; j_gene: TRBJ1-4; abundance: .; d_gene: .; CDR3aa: CASALAGANEKLFF; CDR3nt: TGTGCCAGCGCCCTCGCAGGGGCTAATGAAAAACTGTTTTTT
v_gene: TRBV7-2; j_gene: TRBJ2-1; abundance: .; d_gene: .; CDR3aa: CASSRITHYNEQFF; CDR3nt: TGTGCCAGCAGCCGGATTACACATTACAATGAGCAGTTCTTC